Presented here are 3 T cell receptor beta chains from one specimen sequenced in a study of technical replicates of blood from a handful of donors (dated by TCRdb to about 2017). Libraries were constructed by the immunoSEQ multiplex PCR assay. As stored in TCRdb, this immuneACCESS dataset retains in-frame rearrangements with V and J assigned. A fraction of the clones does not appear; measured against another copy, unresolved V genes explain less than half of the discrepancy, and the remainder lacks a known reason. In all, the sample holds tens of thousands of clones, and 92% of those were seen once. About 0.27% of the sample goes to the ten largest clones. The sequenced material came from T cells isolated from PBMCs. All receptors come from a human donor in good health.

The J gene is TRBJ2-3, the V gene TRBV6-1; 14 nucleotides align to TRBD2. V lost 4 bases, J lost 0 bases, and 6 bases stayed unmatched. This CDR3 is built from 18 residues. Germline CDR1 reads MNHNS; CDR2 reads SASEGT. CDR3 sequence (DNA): TGTGCCAGCAGTGCCTGGGGACTAGCGGGGGCTAGCACAGATACGCAGTATTTT. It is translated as CASSAWGLAGASTDTQYF.

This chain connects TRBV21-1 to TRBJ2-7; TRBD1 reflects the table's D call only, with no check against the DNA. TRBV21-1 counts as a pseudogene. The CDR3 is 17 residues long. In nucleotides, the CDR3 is TGTGCCAGCAGCAAAGATGCGGGACAGGGTATATTTTTCGAGCAGTACTTC. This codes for CASSKDAGQGIFFEQYF.

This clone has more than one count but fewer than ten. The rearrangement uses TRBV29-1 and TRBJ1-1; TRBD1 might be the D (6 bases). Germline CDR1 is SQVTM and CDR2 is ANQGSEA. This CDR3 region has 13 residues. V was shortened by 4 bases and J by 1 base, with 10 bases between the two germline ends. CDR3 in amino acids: CSVAGQPNTEAFF. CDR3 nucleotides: TGCAGCGTTGCAGGACAGCCGAACACTGAAGCTTTCTTT.